This T cell receptor beta chain was recovered during a study of blood T cell repertoires in COVID-19 (dated by TCRdb to about 2020). Study-wide context: Samples from collaborators originated in the United States, Italy and Spain and spanned both the acute and convalescent phases of COVID-19. The prospective study material was composed of cDNA or gDNA derived from T cells, B-cell-depleted T cells, or PBMCs. Deeply sampled blood TCRbeta repertoires from subjects exposed to, actively infected with, or recovered from COVID-19 were included in the dataset. The repertoires were released in a freely available public database meant as a resource for research on the immune response to SARS-CoV-2. The samples were drawn from two sources: the first 160 participants of the ongoing ImmuneRACE study, and fewer than 1,500 subjects contributed by 6 global collaborators. The sample metadata nearly always contained a de-identified subject ID, COVID-19 status, age in years and sex. HLA class I and class II types, where available, came from metadata supplied by the sample provider rather than from assay-based typing.

Regarding this clone: Its antigen is currently not known. Per-nucleotide qualities are absent, and no much larger clonotype sits a single base away.

The immunoSEQ Assay, a bias-controlled multiplex PCR, was used to amplify TCRbeta CDR3 regions from genomic DNA. The original methods were these. The number of nucleated cells in each sample was estimated from the amplification of reference gene primers within the assay. To quantify the absolute abundance of each unique TCRbeta CDR3 rearrangement, sequence reads were collapsed and filtered. Productive Simpson clonality was computed per sample as the square root of Simpson's diversity index over productive rearrangements. TCRdb retrieved this table from immuneACCESS and kept in-frame rearrangements only. Not all clones are present; in checked studies, unresolved V genes account for under half, and no reason is known for the remainder. The V and J calls and clone size come from that table; D and trimming were worked out from the DNA. The sample table shows 55,000 to 90,000 clones, and roughly nine tenths are seen once. About 4.2% of the sample lies in the top ten.

Each collaborating institution followed its own protocols to collect whole blood in K2EDTA tubes. Collaborator samples were shipped for TCRbeta analysis as frozen whole blood, isolated PBMCs, or DNA extracted from either sample type. Study-wide conclusions, independent of this receptor: How much clinical and demographic metadata was included differed by source and by participant, and the metadata was provided uncurated.

V lost 2 bases and J lost 1 base; the stretch between them is 11 bases long. CDR1 is given as SGHAT and CDR2 as FQNNGV, both from the germline V gene. Counted from cysteine to phenylalanine, this CDR3 has 15 amino acids. The sequence is cut down to CDR3 DNA, 45 bases in frame from base 1. The rearranged segments are TRBV11-2 and TRBJ2-5; possibly the D gene is TRBD2, per 7 matching bases. This receptor was obtained from a man between 70 and 80 years old with active COVID-19. The specimen sequenced was peripheral blood. This receptor has the CDR3 CASSLRGARQETQYF. The DNA sequence reads TGTGCCAGCAGCTTACGGGGGGCTCGCCAAGAGACCCAGTACTTC. Here the CDR3 is joined to the reference TRBV11-2 and TRBJ2-5 genes, and the full variable domain is: EAGVAQSPRYKIIEKRQSVAFWCNPISGHATLYWYQQILGQGPKLLIQFQNNGVVDDSQLPKDRFSAERLKGVDSTLKIQPAKLEDSAVYLCASSLRGARQETQYFGPGTRLLVL.